This T cell receptor (beta chain) was found in a study of regulatory T cells in long-lasting Graves disease. Broader study findings: Newly diagnosed Graves' patients had higher TCR diversity than persistent ones.

CDR3 length: 13 amino acids. The V gene lost 7 bases and the J gene lost 12 bases, with 25 bases spanning the gap. Germline V gene data show CDR1 as SQVTM and CDR2 as ANQGSEA. Time point denoted: newly diagnosed GD, antithyroid drugs for less than 3 months. After RNA was extracted from PBMCs, the TCR library was made from it. Building the TCR beta libraries relied on iRepertoire HTBI primers, and CDR3 regions underwent Arm-PCR. TCRdb reprocessed the multiplex PCR reads via MiXCR and lists one record per CDR3 protein. This table has 350,000 to 500,000 distinct CDR3 sequences, roughly 15% appearing once. Remarks on this clonotype: As yet, its antigen is unknown.

The data also belong to a second study, concerning T cells in Graves' hyperthyroidism and ophthalmopathy. That work states: Uncontrolled infections, other autoimmune diseases, pregnancy or lactation led to exclusion of patients. Researchers ran a first-round RT-PCR on the TCR CDR3 using the HTBI primer set.

The chain employs TRBV29-1 and TRBJ2-7; a weak D match, TRBD1 (6 bases). Specimen: peripheral blood mononuclear cells (PBMCs), collected at new diagnosis, from a patient treated with antithyroid drugs. The origin of this receptor is a young woman with Graves disease. DNA of the CDR3: TGCAGCGCCGGACCGGTTGGCAAGGGGGAAGTGTACTTC. This codes for CSAGPVGKGEVYF.